This is a list of T cell receptor beta chains from one sample in a study of cytomegalovirus exposure and HLA in healthy donors. Data came from immunoSEQ multiplex PCR; TCRdb stores just in-frame clones and leaves some out. The sample includes fewer than 75,000 clones. Sequencing was carried out using PBMCs. These receptor sequences come from a boy between 5 and 17 years old in good health and CMV-seronegative. The CDR3 runs from the conserved cysteine through the conserved F or W. Each record gives: V gene, J gene, clone size, D gene, CDR3 protein, CDR3 DNA. D genes are given only for firm matches. A clone size is listed for some rows: how often the clone was seen (once, few, many), or a class if it is expanded.

V gene: TRBV19
J gene: TRBJ1-2
clone size: NA
D gene: TRBD1
CDR3 protein: CASSMGDRDYGYTF
CDR3 DNA: TGTGCCAGTAGTATGGGGGACAGGGATTATGGCTACACCTTC

V gene: TRBV12-2
J gene: TRBJ2-1
clone size: NA
D gene: NA
CDR3 protein: CASRLATDSRSSYNEQFF
CDR3 DNA: TGTGCAAGTCGCTTAGCAACGGACAGCAGAAGCTCCTACAATGAGCAGTTCTTC

V gene: TRBV6-6
J gene: TRBJ2-2
clone size: medium-sized
D gene: NA
CDR3 protein: CASSGWGVSNTGELFF
CDR3 DNA: TGTGCCAGCAGTGGATGGGGGGTATCGAACACCGGGGAGCTGTTTTTT

V gene: TRBV2
J gene: TRBJ1-3
clone size: NA
D gene: NA
CDR3 protein: CASSGPRESGNTIYF
CDR3 DNA: TGTGCCAGCAGTGGCCCTCGGGAGTCTGGAAACACCATATATTTT

V gene: TRBV19
J gene: TRBJ1-4
clone size: NA
D gene: TRBD1
CDR3 protein: CASTRRQGNEKLFF
CDR3 DNA: TGTGCCAGTACACGCAGACAGGGGAATGAAAAACTGTTTTTT

V gene: TRBV2
J gene: TRBJ1-1
clone size: NA
D gene: TRBD1
CDR3 protein: CASSPRSGTVPEAFF
CDR3 DNA: TGTGCCAGCAGTCCACGATCCGGGACAGTCCCTGAAGCTTTCTTT

V gene: TRBV19
J gene: TRBJ1-2
clone size: NA
D gene: NA
CDR3 protein: CASSSGLLISYGYTF
CDR3 DNA: TGTGCCAGTAGTTCGGGACTCCTAATATCCTATGGCTACACCTTC

V gene: TRBV5-5
J gene: TRBJ1-1
clone size: NA
D gene: NA
CDR3 protein: CASSSPGLDTEAFF
CDR3 DNA: TGTGCCAGCAGCTCCCCAGGGCTGGACACTGAAGCTTTCTTT

V gene: TRBV11-3
J gene: TRBJ2-1
clone size: NA
D gene: TRBD2
CDR3 protein: CASGPGGKRVNEQFF
CDR3 DNA: TGTGCCAGCGGCCCGGGGGGTAAGAGGGTTAATGAGCAGTTCTTC

V gene: TRBV29-1
J gene: TRBJ2-1
clone size: NA
D gene: TRBD2
CDR3 protein: CSVESSGLASGHNEQFF
CDR3 DNA: TGCAGCGTTGAATCTTCCGGGTTGGCTAGCGGACACAATGAGCAGTTCTTC

V gene: TRBV5-1
J gene: TRBJ1-5
clone size: NA
D gene: NA
CDR3 protein: CASSLTMSQPQHF
CDR3 DNA: TGCGCCAGCAGCTTGACAATGTCTCAGCCCCAGCATTTT

V gene: TRBV7-9
J gene: TRBJ1-3
clone size: NA
D gene: TRBD1
CDR3 protein: CASSPGQSSGNTIYF
CDR3 DNA: TGTGCCAGCAGCCCGGGACAGAGCTCTGGAAACACCATATATTTT

V gene: TRBV7-9
J gene: TRBJ1-5
clone size: NA
D gene: NA
CDR3 protein: CASTSEGNQPQHF
CDR3 DNA: TGTGCCAGCACCTCGGAGGGGAATCAGCCCCAGCATTTT

V gene: TRBV29-1
J gene: TRBJ2-5
clone size: NA
D gene: NA
CDR3 protein: CSVEIGRLETQYF
CDR3 DNA: TGCAGCGTGGAGATTGGGAGACTAGAGACCCAGTACTTC

V gene: TRBV6-1
J gene: TRBJ1-1
clone size: NA
D gene: NA
CDR3 protein: CASSELGHWPEAFF
CDR3 DNA: TGTGCCAGCAGTGAATTGGGACACTGGCCCGAGGCTTTCTTT

V gene: TRBV30
J gene: TRBJ2-4
clone size: NA
D gene: NA
CDR3 protein: CAWSQGGIKNIQYF
CDR3 DNA: TGTGCCTGGTCTCAAGGCGGGATCAAAAACATTCAGTACTTC

V gene: TRBV18
J gene: TRBJ2-3
clone size: NA
D gene: TRBD2
CDR3 protein: CASSVAGALGDTQYF
CDR3 DNA: TGTGCCAGCTCCGTAGCGGGGGCCCTTGGGGATACGCAGTATTTT

V gene: TRBV5-5
J gene: TRBJ2-7
clone size: NA
D gene: NA
CDR3 protein: CASSLVLLYEQYF
CDR3 DNA: TGTGCCAGCAGCTTGGTCCTACTTTACGAGCAGTACTTC

V gene: TRBV2
J gene: TRBJ2-2
clone size: NA
D gene: NA
CDR3 protein: CASKKQNTGELFF
CDR3 DNA: TGTGCCAGCAAAAAACAGAACACCGGGGAGCTGTTTTTT

V gene: TRBV5-1
J gene: TRBJ2-7
clone size: NA
D gene: NA
CDR3 protein: CASSLVGAGDEQYF
CDR3 DNA: TGCGCCAGCAGCTTGGTAGGGGCTGGGGACGAGCAGTACTTC

V gene: TRBV19
J gene: TRBJ2-5
clone size: NA
D gene: TRBD2
CDR3 protein: CASSIKRDQETQYF
CDR3 DNA: TGTGCCAGTAGTATTAAGCGGGATCAAGAGACCCAGTACTTC

V gene: TRBV6-6
J gene: TRBJ1-1
clone size: NA
D gene: TRBD1
CDR3 protein: CASRDRGGGAFF
CDR3 DNA: TGTGCCAGCAGGGACAGGGGCGGAGGAGCTTTCTTT

V gene: TRBV19
J gene: TRBJ2-3
clone size: NA
D gene: TRBD2
CDR3 protein: CASTLADSYTDTQYF
CDR3 DNA: TGTGCCAGTACCCTAGCGGACTCTTACACAGATACGCAGTATTTT

V gene: TRBV5-1
J gene: TRBJ2-1
clone size: NA
D gene: TRBD1
CDR3 protein: CASSVGDRGDEQFF
CDR3 DNA: TGCGCCAGCAGCGTGGGAGACAGGGGCGATGAGCAGTTCTTC

V gene: TRBV2
J gene: TRBJ1-2
clone size: NA
D gene: TRBD1
CDR3 protein: CASSERTGHGYTF
CDR3 DNA: TGTGCCAGCAGTGAAAGGACAGGGCATGGCTACACCTTC

V gene: TRBV6-6
J gene: TRBJ1-2
clone size: NA
D gene: NA
CDR3 protein: CASSYGAGNYGYTF
CDR3 DNA: TGTGCCAGCAGTTACGGGGCAGGGAACTATGGCTACACCTTC

V gene: TRBV7-2
J gene: TRBJ2-2
clone size: NA
D gene: TRBD1
CDR3 protein: CASSSTGRELFF
CDR3 DNA: TGTGCCAGCAGCTCGACAGGGCGAGAGCTGTTTTTT

V gene: TRBV2
J gene: TRBJ1-5
clone size: NA
D gene: NA
CDR3 protein: CASSEVLKGKGDQPQHF
CDR3 DNA: TGTGCCAGCAGTGAAGTGCTGAAGGGGAAGGGGGATCAGCCCCAGCATTTT

V gene: TRBV13
J gene: TRBJ1-1
clone size: NA
D gene: NA
CDR3 protein: CASSSDSENTEAFF
CDR3 DNA: TGTGCCAGCAGCTCGGACAGCGAGAACACTGAAGCTTTCTTT

V gene: TRBV9
J gene: TRBJ2-3
clone size: NA
D gene: TRBD2
CDR3 protein: CASSLSGGAGRTDTQYF
CDR3 DNA: TGTGCCAGCAGCCTCAGCGGTGGAGCCGGGAGGACAGATACGCAGTATTTT

V gene: TRBV6-1
J gene: TRBJ2-2
clone size: NA
D gene: TRBD1
CDR3 protein: CATSPGTGTGELFF
CDR3 DNA: TGTGCCACCTCCCCGGGGACAGGCACCGGGGAGCTGTTTTTT

V gene: TRBV5-6
J gene: TRBJ2-7
clone size: NA
D gene: NA
CDR3 protein: CASSPGDLPGEQYF
CDR3 DNA: TGTGCCAGCAGCCCTGGGGACTTGCCGGGTGAGCAGTACTTC

V gene: TRBV5-1
J gene: TRBJ1-2
clone size: NA
D gene: TRBD1
CDR3 protein: CASSLGDRDYGYTF
CDR3 DNA: TGCGCCAGCAGCTTGGGAGACAGGGACTATGGCTACACCTTC

V gene: TRBV7-2
J gene: TRBJ2-7
clone size: NA
D gene: NA
CDR3 protein: CASSLGPGGDYEQYF
CDR3 DNA: TGTGCCAGCAGCTTAGGCCCTGGCGGGGACTACGAGCAGTACTTC

V gene: TRBV18
J gene: TRBJ1-4
clone size: NA
D gene: TRBD1
CDR3 protein: CASSPPGTGINEKLFF
CDR3 DNA: TGTGCCAGCTCACCACCGGGGACAGGAATTAATGAAAAACTGTTTTTT

V gene: TRBV9
J gene: TRBJ2-5
clone size: NA
D gene: TRBD2
CDR3 protein: CASSAYPGASGQETQYF
CDR3 DNA: TGTGCCAGCAGCGCCTATCCCGGAGCTAGCGGCCAAGAGACCCAGTACTTC

V gene: TRBV7-3
J gene: TRBJ2-1
clone size: NA
D gene: NA
CDR3 protein: CASSVVSGSSYNEQFF
CDR3 DNA: TGTGCCAGCAGCGTCGTTAGCGGTAGCTCCTACAATGAGCAGTTCTTC

V gene: TRBV19
J gene: TRBJ1-5
clone size: NA
D gene: NA
CDR3 protein: CASRQDRYSNQPQHF
CDR3 DNA: TGTGCCAGTAGACAAGACAGATATAGCAATCAGCCCCAGCATTTT

V gene: TRBV6-1
J gene: TRBJ2-3
clone size: NA
D gene: NA
CDR3 protein: CASSEAGFGGRTDTQYF
CDR3 DNA: TGTGCCAGCAGTGAAGCGGGCTTTGGCGGGCGCACGGATACGCAGTATTTT

V gene: TRBV12-5
J gene: TRBJ1-5
clone size: NA
D gene: NA
CDR3 protein: CASGLGSPGGRGQPQHF
CDR3 DNA: TGTGCTAGTGGTTTGGGCTCGCCGGGGGGACGGGGTCAGCCCCAGCATTTT

V gene: TRBV4-1
J gene: TRBJ2-1
clone size: NA
D gene: TRBD2
CDR3 protein: CASSQDGASGVNNEQFF
CDR3 DNA: TGCGCCAGCAGCCAAGATGGAGCTAGCGGGGTGAACAATGAGCAGTTCTTC

V gene: TRBV11-2
J gene: TRBJ1-1
clone size: NA
D gene: TRBD1
CDR3 protein: CASSFGTANTEAFF
CDR3 DNA: TGTGCCAGCAGCTTCGGGACAGCGAACACTGAAGCTTTCTTT

V gene: TRBV5-5
J gene: TRBJ2-2
clone size: NA
D gene: NA
CDR3 protein: CASKPFGGELFF
CDR3 DNA: TGTGCCAGCAAACCCTTCGGCGGGGAGCTGTTTTTT

V gene: TRBV4-1
J gene: TRBJ2-4
clone size: NA
D gene: NA
CDR3 protein: CASSQGGNFRGPKNIQYF
CDR3 DNA: TGCGCCAGCAGCCAAGGAGGCAACTTCAGAGGGCCCAAAAACATTCAGTACTTC